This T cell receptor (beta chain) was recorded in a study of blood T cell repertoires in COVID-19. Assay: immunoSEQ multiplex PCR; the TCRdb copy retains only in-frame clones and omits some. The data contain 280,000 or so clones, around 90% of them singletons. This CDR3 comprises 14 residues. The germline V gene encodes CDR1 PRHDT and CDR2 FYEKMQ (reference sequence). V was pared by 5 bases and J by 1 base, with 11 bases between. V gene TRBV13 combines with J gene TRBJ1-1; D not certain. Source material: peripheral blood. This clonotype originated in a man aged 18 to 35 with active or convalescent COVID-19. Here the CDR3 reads CASSASLRNTEAFF. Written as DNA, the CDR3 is TGTGCCAGCAGCGCAAGCCTAAGGAACACTGAAGCTTTCTTT.